A single sample is the source of the 7 T cell receptor beta chains below, sequenced in a study of naive and memory T cell subsets. An equimolar mix of two oligonucleotides served as the beta constant-region primer for TRBC1 and TRBC2. TCRdb re-analysed the UMI-ligation and nested PCR reads in MiXCR, keeping a single row per CDR3 protein. Of about 90,000 distinct CDR3 sequences listed, roughly 7% are singletons. The sequencing sample was made of central memory CD4+ T cells from blood. The receptor source for this set is a human donor in good health.

This clonotype was observed at least ten times. The chain has TRBV12-3 or TRBV12-4 and TRBJ2-3, with D tentatively TRBD1 (5 bases). Trimming shortened V by 5 bases and J by 0 bases, and 15 bases separated the two germline ends. CDR3 length: 16 residues. The CDR3 nucleotides are TGTGCCAGCAGTCACAGGAGCCGCAAGAGCACAGATACGCAGTATTTT. This sequence encodes CASSHRSRKSTDTQYF.

A few counts support this clonotype. The rearrangement links TRBV7-2 to TRBJ2-1; D possibly corresponds to TRBD2 (7 bases). Germline CDR1 reads SGHTA; CDR2 reads FQGNSA. The germline V and J ends were trimmed by 8 bases and 7 bases, with 15 bases remaining between them. This CDR3 is built from 13 residues. The CDR3 DNA is TGTGCCAGCGGCCGGGGGGCTGGGAATGAGCAGTTCTTC. Amino acid sequence: CASGRGAGNEQFF.

The table lists this clonotype with a few counts. The CDR3 nucleotides are TGTGCCAGCAGCTTAGGGGTAACCCAAGAGACCCAGTACTTC. Translation: CASSLGVTQETQYF. This chain uses TRBV7-2 with TRBJ2-5, with D hard to call. Looked up from germline, CDR1 is SGHTA and CDR2 is FQGNSA. The CDR3 extends over 14 amino acids. V was pared by 1 base and J by 1 base, with 7 bases between.

The chain has TRBV28 and TRBJ1-6, with D hard to call. The CDR3 is 17 amino acids. Deletions cut 4 bases from V and 0 bases from J, with 13 bases between. The germline CDR1 and CDR2 sequences are MDHEN and SYDVKM. The CDR3 coding sequence is TGTGCCAGCAGTTCGGTAACACTGAGCTCCTATAATTCACCCCTCCACTTT. Protein: CASSSVTLSSYNSPLHF. Full variable domain (remainder filled in from reference TRBV28 and TRBJ1-6): DVKVTQSSRYLVKRTGEKVFLECVQDMDHENMFWYRQDPGLGLRLIYFSYDVKMKEKGDIPEGYSVSREKKERFSLILESASTNQTSMYLCASSSVTLSSYNSPLHFGNGTRLTVT.

The rearrangement uses TRBV10-3 and TRBJ2-6, with D perhaps matching TRBD2 (6 bases). Germline-derived CDR1 and CDR2 are ENHRY and SYGVKD. The CDR3 loop spans 18 amino acids. Trimming took off 8 bases at V and 4 bases at J, with 24 bases between the two ends. This CDR3 is CAISAGTVPSGGANVLTF. CDR3 nucleotide sequence: TGTGCCATCTCTGCGGGGACGGTACCTTCTGGAGGGGCCAACGTCCTGACTTTC.

The sample holds many counts of this clonotype. The rearrangement joins TRBV7-9 to TRBJ1-4; 8 bases are shared with TRBD1. CDR3 size: 14 residues. The ends lost 6 bases at V and 8 bases at J; junction bases unmatched: 8. Per germline, CDR1 SEHNR and CDR2 FQNEAQ (reference sequence). The CDR3 DNA reads TGTGCCAGCAGTCACGGACAGGGAAGCGAAAAACTGTTTTTT. It codes for CASSHGQGSEKLFF.

This clonotype appeared many times. The chain has TRBV29-1 and TRBJ2-5, with 7 positions matching TRBD1. The CDR3 extends over 13 amino acids. Per germline, CDR1 SQVTM and CDR2 ANQGSEA. V shed 4 bases and J 2 bases; nucleotides not matched to a gene: 4. For the CDR3, the DNA is TGCAGCGTTGTGGGCAGGGGGCAAGAGACCCAGTACTTC. Its translation: CSVVGRGQETQYF.